The T cell receptor beta chain described here comes from a study of T cell responses to AZD1222 COVID-19 vaccine. Points from the study as a whole: White British donors predominated, females outnumbered males, and clonal diversity was possibly underestimated. Among vaccine-associated CD4 TCRs, coverage spanned spike, with dominance at 160-218 and 743-854.

Turning to this clone: Its antigen is currently unknown.

TCRdb's table, derived via immunoSEQ multiplex PCR, lists solely in-frame clones and lacks some. The sample lists 130,000 to 150,000 clones, around 90% occurring once. The sample here was peripheral blood, taken on day 0 of MenACWY control vaccination. The sequence came from an adult in good health.

The DNA of the CDR3 is TGTGCCTGGGTCCCAGCTTCCGGGACAGGGACCGGGGAGCTGTTTTTT. Amino acids: CAWVPASGTGTGELFF. The rearrangement links TRBV30 to TRBJ2-2, with 9 bases lining up with TRBD1. CDR1 is GTSNPN, CDR2 SVGIG, per germline (reference sequence). The CDR3 loop spans 16 amino acids. V lost 5 bases and J lost 5; bases outside the gene matches: 12.